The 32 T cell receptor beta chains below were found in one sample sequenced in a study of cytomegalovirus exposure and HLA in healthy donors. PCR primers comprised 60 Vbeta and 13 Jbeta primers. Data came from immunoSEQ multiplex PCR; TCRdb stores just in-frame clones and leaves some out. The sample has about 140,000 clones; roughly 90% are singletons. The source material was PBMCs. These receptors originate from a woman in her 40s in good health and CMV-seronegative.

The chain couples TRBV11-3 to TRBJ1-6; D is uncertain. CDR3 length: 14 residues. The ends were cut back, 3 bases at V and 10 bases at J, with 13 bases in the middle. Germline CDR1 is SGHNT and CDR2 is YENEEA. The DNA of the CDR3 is TGTGCCAGCAGCTTGTCGCAGGCCCGCTCACCCCTCCACTTT. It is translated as CASSLSQARSPLHF.

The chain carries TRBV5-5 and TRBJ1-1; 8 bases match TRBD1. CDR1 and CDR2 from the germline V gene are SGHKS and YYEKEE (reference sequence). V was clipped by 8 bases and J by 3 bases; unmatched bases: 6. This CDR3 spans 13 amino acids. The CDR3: CASAEQGDTEAFF. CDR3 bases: TGTGCCAGTGCGGAACAGGGGGACACTGAAGCTTTCTTT. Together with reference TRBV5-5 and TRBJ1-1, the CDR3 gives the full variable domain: DAGVTQSPTHLIKTRGQQVTLRCSPISGHKSVSWYQQVLGQGPQFIFQYYEKEERGRGNFPDRFSARQFPNYSSELNVNALLLGDSALYLCASAEQGDTEAFFGQGTRLTVV.

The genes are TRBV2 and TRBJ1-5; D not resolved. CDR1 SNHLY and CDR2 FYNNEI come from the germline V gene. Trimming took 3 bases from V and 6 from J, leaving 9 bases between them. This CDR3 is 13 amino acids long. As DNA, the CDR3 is TGTGCCAGCAGTGACAGTGGAGTTCAGCCCCAGCATTTT. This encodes CASSDSGVQPQHF.

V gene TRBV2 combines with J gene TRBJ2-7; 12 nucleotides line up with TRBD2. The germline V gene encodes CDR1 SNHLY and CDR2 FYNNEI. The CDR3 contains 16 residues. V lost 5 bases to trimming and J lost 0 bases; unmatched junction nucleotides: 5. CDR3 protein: CASSPRTSGDSYEQYF. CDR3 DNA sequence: TGTGCCAGCAGTCCCAGGACTAGCGGGGACTCCTACGAGCAGTACTTC.

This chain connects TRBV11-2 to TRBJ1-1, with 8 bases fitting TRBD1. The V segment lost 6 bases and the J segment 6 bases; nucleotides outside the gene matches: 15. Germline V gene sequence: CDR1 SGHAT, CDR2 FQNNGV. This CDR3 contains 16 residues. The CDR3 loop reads CASSYTDTGGLAEAFF. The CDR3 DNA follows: TGTGCCAGCAGTTATACTGATACAGGGGGTTTGGCTGAAGCTTTCTTT. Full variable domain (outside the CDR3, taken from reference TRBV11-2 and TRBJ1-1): EAGVAQSPRYKIIEKRQSVAFWCNPISGHATLYWYQQILGQGPKLLIQFQNNGVVDDSQLPKDRFSAERLKGVDSTLKIQPAKLEDSAVYLCASSYTDTGGLAEAFFGQGTRLTVV.

CDR3 sequence reads: CASSHLGTGEDEKLFF. CDR3 sequence (DNA): TGTGCCAGCAGCCACCTAGGGACAGGAGAGGATGAAAAACTGTTTTTT. V and J are TRBV7-9 and TRBJ1-4, with 8 bases that match TRBD1. Trimming removed 5 bases from V and 6 bases from J; junction bases left unmatched: 11. The germline V gene encodes CDR1 SEHNR and CDR2 FQNEAQ (reference sequence). The CDR3 extends over 16 amino acids. Full variable domain (remainder filled in from reference TRBV7-9 and TRBJ1-4): DTGVSQNPRHKITKRGQNVTFRCDPISEHNRLYWYRQTLGQGPEFLTYFQNEAQLEKSRLLSDRFSAERPKGSFSTLEIQRTEQGDSAMYLCASSHLGTGEDEKLFFGSGTQLSVL.

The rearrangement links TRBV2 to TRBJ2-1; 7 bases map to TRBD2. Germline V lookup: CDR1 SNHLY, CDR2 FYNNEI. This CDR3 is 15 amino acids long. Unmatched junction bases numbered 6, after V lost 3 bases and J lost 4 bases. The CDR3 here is CASSDRSGGYNEQFF. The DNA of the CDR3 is TGTGCCAGCAGTGACAGGTCGGGGGGATACAATGAGCAGTTCTTC.

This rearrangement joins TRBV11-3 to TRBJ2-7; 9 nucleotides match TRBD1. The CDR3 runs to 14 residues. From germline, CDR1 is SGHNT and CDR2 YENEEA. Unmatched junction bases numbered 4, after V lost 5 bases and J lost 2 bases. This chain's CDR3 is CASSLTGGAYEQYF. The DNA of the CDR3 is TGTGCCAGCAGCCTCACAGGGGGCGCCTACGAGCAGTACTTC.

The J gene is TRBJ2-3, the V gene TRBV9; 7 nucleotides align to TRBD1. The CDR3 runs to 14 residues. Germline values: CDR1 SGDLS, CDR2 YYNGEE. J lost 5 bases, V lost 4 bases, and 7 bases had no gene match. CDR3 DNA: TGTGCCAGCAGCACCCACAGGGGAGAAGATACGCAGTATTTT. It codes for CASSTHRGEDTQYF.

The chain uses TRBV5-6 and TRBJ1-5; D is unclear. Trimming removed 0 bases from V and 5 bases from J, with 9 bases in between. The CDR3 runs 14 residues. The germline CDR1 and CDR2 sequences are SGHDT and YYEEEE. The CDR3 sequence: CASSLAGRHQPQHF. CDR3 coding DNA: TGTGCCAGCAGCTTGGCGGGAAGGCATCAGCCCCAGCATTTT.

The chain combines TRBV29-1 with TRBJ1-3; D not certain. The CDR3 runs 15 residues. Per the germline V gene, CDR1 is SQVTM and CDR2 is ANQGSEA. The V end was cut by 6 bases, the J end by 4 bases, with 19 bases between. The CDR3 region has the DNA TGCAGCGTCAAGGATAGGCATGGGAGGGGAAACACCATATATTTT. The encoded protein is CSVKDRHGRGNTIYF. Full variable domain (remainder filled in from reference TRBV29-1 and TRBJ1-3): SAVISQKPSRDICQRGTSLTIQCQVDSQVTMMFWYRQQPGQSLTLIATANQGSEATYESGFVIDKFPISRPNLTFSTLTVSNMSPEDSSIYLCSVKDRHGRGNTIYFGEGSWLTVV.

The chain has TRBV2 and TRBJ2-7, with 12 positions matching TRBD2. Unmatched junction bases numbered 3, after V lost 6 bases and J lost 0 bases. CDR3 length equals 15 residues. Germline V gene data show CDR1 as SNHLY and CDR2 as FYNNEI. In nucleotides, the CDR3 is TGTGCCAGCAGGGAGACTAGCGGGAGCTCCTACGAGCAGTACTTC. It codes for CASRETSGSSYEQYF.

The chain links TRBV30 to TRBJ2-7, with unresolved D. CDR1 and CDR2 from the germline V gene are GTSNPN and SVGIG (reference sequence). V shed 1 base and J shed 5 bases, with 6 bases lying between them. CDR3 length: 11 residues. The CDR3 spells CAWSAYNEQYF. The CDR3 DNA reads TGTGCCTGGAGTGCTTACAACGAGCAGTACTTC.

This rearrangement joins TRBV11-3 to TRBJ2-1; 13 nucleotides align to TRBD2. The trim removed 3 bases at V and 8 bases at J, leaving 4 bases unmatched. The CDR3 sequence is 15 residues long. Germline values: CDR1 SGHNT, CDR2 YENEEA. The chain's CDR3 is CASSFWTSGRHEQFF. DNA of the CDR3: TGTGCCAGCAGCTTCTGGACTAGCGGGAGACATGAGCAGTTCTTC.

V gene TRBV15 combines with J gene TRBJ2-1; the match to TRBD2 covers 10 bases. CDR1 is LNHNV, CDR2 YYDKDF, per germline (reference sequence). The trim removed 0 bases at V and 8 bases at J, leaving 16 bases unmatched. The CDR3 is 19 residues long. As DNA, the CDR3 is TGTGCCACCAGCAGAGATTCCGCCAGGGGACTAGCGTGGTTGGATGAGCAGTTCTTC. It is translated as CATSRDSARGLAWLDEQFF.

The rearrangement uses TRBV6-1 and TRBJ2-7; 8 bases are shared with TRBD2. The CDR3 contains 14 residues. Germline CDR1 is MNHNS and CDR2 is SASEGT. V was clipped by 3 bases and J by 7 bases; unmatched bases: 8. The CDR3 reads CASSEGLEVGEQYF. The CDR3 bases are TGTGCCAGCAGTGAGGGACTAGAAGTGGGGGAGCAGTACTTC.

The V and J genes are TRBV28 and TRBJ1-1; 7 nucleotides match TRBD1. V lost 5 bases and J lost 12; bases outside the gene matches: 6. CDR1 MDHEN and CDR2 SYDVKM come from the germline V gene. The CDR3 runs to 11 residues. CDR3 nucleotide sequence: TGTGCCAGCAGTAGACAGGACAGGTCTTTCTTT. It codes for CASSRQDRSFF.

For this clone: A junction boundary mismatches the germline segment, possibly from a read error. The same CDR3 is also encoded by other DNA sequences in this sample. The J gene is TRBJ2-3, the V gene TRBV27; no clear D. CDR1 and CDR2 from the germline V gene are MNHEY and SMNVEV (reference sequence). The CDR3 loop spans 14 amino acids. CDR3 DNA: TGCGCCAGCAGTTTATTGGCCAACACAGATACGCAGTATTTT. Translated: CASSLLANTDTQYF.

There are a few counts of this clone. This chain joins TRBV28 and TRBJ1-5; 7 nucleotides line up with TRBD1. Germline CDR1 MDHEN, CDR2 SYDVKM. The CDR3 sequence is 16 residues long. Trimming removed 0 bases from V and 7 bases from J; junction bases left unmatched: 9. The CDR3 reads CASSLWAGGAGQPQHF. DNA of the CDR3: TGTGCCAGCAGTTTATGGGCAGGGGGAGCCGGGCAGCCCCAGCATTTT.

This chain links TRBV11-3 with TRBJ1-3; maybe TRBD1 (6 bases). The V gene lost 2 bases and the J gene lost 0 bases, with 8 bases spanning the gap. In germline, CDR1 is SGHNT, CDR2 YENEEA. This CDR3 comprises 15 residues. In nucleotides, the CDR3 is TGTGCCAGCAGCTTACAGGGGCCCTCTGGAAACACCATATATTTT. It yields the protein CASSLQGPSGNTIYF.

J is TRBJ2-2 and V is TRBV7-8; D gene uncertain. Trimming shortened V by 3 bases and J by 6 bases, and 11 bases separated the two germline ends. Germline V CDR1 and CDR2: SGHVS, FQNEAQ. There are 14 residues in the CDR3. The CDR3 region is CASSFVARSGELFF. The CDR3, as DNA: TGTGCCAGCAGCTTCGTTGCGAGATCCGGGGAGCTGTTTTTT.

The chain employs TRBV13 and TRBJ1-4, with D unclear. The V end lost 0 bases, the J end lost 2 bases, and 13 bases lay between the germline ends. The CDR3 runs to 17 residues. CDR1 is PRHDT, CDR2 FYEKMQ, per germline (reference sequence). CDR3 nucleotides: TGTGCCAGCAGCTTAGGCGGGCGGGGTAGGACTAATGAAAAACTGTTTTTT. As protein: CASSLGGRGRTNEKLFF.

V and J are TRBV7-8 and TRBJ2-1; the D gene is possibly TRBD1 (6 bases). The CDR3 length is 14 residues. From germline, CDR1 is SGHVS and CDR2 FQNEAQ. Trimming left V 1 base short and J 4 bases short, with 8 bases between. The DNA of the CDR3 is TGTGCCAGCAGCTTAGACAGGGCGTACAATGAGCAGTTCTTC. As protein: CASSLDRAYNEQFF.

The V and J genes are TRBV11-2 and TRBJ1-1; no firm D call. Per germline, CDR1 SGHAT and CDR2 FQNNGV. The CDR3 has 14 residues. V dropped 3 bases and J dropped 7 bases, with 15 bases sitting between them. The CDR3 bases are TGTGCCAGCAGCTTGGGTTCGGGTTTGGGTGAAGCTTTCTTT. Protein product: CASSLGSGLGEAFF.

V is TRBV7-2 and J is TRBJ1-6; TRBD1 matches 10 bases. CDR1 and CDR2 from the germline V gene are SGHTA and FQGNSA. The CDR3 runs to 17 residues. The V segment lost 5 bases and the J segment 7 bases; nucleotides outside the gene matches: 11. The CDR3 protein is CASSLRDRGLRNSPLHF. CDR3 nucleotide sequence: TGTGCCAGCAGCCTCCGGGACAGGGGCCTGCGGAATTCACCCCTCCACTTT.

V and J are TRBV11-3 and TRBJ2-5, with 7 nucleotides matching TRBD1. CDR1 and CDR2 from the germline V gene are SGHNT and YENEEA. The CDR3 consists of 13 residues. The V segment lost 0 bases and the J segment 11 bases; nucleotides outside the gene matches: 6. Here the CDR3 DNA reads TGTGCCAGCAGCTTAGAGGACAGGATGGAGCAGTACTTC. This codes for CASSLEDRMEQYF.

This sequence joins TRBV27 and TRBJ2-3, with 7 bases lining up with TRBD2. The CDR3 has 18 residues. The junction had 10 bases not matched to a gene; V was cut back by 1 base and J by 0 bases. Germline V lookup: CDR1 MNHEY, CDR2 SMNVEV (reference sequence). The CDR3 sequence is CASSLFASGSTSTDTQYF. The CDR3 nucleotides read TGTGCCAGCAGTTTATTCGCTAGCGGTAGTACTAGCACAGATACGCAGTATTTT.

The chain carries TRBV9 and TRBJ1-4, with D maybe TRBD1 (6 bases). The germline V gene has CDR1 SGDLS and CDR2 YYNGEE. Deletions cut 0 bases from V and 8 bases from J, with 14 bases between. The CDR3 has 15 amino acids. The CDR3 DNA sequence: TGTGCCAGCAGCGTAGCGGCAGGGGAAGGGGAAAAACTGTTTTTT. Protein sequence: CASSVAAGEGEKLFF. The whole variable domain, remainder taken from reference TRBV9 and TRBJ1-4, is DSGVTQTPKHLITATGQRVTLRCSPRSGDLSVYWYQQSLDQGLQFLIQYYNGEERAKGNILERFSAQQFPDLHSELNLSSLELGDSALYFCASSVAAGEGEKLFFGSGTQLSVL.

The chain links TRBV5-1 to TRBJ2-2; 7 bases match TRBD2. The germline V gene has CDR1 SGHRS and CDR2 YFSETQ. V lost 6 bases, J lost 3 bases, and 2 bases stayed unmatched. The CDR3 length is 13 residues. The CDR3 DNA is TGCGCCAGCACGGGGGGAGACACCGGGGAGCTGTTTTTT. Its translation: CASTGGDTGELFF.

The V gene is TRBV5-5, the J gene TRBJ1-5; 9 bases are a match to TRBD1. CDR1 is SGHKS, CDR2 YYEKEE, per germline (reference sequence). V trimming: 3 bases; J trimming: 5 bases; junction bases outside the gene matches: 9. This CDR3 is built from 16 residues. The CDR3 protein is CASSSQPGQGHQPQHF. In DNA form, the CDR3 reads TGTGCCAGCAGCTCCCAACCGGGACAGGGTCATCAGCCCCAGCATTTT.

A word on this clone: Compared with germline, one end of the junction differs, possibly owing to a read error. CDR3 coding DNA: TGTTCCAGCAGCTTAACCGGGACACAAGCTTTCTTT. Translating gives CSSSLTGTQAFF. The V and J genes are TRBV7-9 and TRBJ1-1, with D maybe TRBD1 (6 bases). CDR3 length equals 12 residues. In germline, CDR1 is SEHNR, CDR2 FQNEAQ (reference sequence).

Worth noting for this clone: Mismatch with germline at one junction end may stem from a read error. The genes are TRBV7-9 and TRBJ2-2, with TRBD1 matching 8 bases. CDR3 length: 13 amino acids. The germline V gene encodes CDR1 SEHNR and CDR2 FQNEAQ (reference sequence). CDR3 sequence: CSSKDRAAGELFF. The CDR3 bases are TGTTCCAGCAAGGACAGGGCCGCCGGGGAGCTGTTTTTT. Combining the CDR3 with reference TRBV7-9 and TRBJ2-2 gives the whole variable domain DTGVSQNPRHKITKRGQNVTFRCDPISEHNRLYWYRQTLGQGPEFLTYFQNEAQLEKSRLLSDRFSAERPKGSFSTLEIQRTEQGDSAMYLCSSKDRAAGELFFGEGSRLTVL.